The 18 T cell receptor beta chains listed next were all sequenced from one sample in a study of shared clonotypes between healthy human individuals. Repertoires were generated with immunoSEQ multiplex PCR, while TCRdb's copy carries only in-frame clones and drops some. This sample has over a million clones, with around 74% found just once. Sequencing was carried out using memory CD4+ T cells sorted from blood. The subset is: CD45RA-negative fraction. These receptor sequences come from a man aged 18 to 29 in good health.

This clone showed up just a few times. The DNA for the CDR3 is TGCGCCAGCAGCTCAGACCCGGGTGCCTACGAGCAGTACTTC. Translation gives CASSSDPGAYEQYF. The chain combines TRBV5-1 with TRBJ2-7; D uncertain. The ends were cut back, 3 bases at V and 2 bases at J, with 12 bases in the middle. Germline CDR1 and CDR2: SGHRS and YFSETQ. This CDR3 is built from 14 residues.

The genes are TRBV5-4 and TRBJ2-1; TRBD2 matches at 13 bases. The CDR3 length is 15 residues. The germline CDR1 and CDR2 sequences are SGHNT and YYREEE (reference sequence). Unmatched junction bases numbered 5, after V lost 3 bases and J lost 8 bases. In DNA, the CDR3 is TGTGCCAGCAGCTCCGGACTAGCGGGAGCCGATGAGCAGTTCTTC. Translating gives CASSSGLAGADEQFF.

The chain links TRBV18 to TRBJ2-6; 8 nucleotides line up with TRBD2. Germline-derived CDR1 and CDR2 are KGHSH and LQKENI. The CDR3 contains 18 residues. The trim removed 6 bases at V and 1 base at J, leaving 11 bases unmatched. CDR3 DNA sequence: TGTGCCAGCTCCCCCCCTAGCGGGTCTCTTTCTGGGGCCAACGTCCTGACTTTC. This translates into CASSPPSGSLSGANVLTF.

V is TRBV18 and J is TRBJ1-1; unclear D gene. Germline lookup yields CDR1 KGHSH and CDR2 LQKENI. The CDR3 is made up of 13 amino acids. V was cut by 3 bases and J by 5 bases, with 10 bases left in between. The CDR3 DNA sequence: TGTGCCAGCTCACCTCTGGGGAAGACTGAAGCTTTCTTT. It codes for CASSPLGKTEAFF.

The chain is built from TRBV6-5 and TRBJ2-3; 7 nucleotides align to TRBD2. Per germline, CDR1 MNHEY and CDR2 SVGAGI. There are 14 residues in the CDR3. Trimming at V came to 8 bases and at J to 4 bases, leaving 9 bases not matched to a gene. CDR3 in DNA: TGTGCCAGCTTCGGCGGGAGATCCGCAGATACGCAGTATTTT. It encodes CASFGGRSADTQYF.

The chain carries TRBV7-6 and TRBJ2-1; the D is unclear. Per the germline V gene, CDR1 is SGHVS and CDR2 is FNYEAQ. CDR3 size: 13 residues. Between the trimmed V and J ends, which lost 5 bases and 5 bases, there was a span of 10 bases. CDR3 residues: CASSLGPNNEQFF. The CDR3 DNA follows: TGTGCCAGCAGCCTAGGGCCCAACAATGAGCAGTTCTTC.

The J gene is TRBJ1-3, the V gene TRBV28; D might be TRBD1 (6 bases). Trimming shortened V by 1 base and J by 4 bases, and 11 bases separated the two germline ends. The germline V gene has CDR1 MDHEN and CDR2 SYDVKM. The CDR3 totals 15 residues. The CDR3 DNA reads as TGTGCCAGCAGTTTATCGGGGACAACCGGAAACACCATATATTTT. Encoded protein: CASSLSGTTGNTIYF.

The chain has TRBV18 and TRBJ2-7; D is undetermined. This CDR3 spans 13 amino acids. CDR1 and CDR2 (germline): KGHSH, LQKENI. The V end lost 2 bases, the J end lost 2 bases, and 7 bases lay between the germline ends. The DNA for the CDR3 is TGTGCCAGCTCACCAGCAGCCACCTACGAGCAGTACTTC. Residues: CASSPAATYEQYF.

As to this clone: The junction departs from the called germline gene at one end, perhaps through a read error. The CDR3 sequence: CASRVGTGQGTEAFF. CDR3 sequence (DNA): TGTGCCAGCAGAGTAGGGACAGGCCAAGGAACTGAAGCTTTCTTT. The chain recombines TRBV9 with TRBJ1-1; TRBD1 matches at 8 bases. This CDR3 comprises 15 residues. Germline CDR1 SGDLS, CDR2 YYNGEE. The variable domain in full, completed from reference TRBV9 and TRBJ1-1, reads DSGVTQTPKHLITATGQRVTLRCSPRSGDLSVYWYQQSLDQGLQFLIQYYNGEERAKGNILERFSAQQFPDLHSELNLSSLELGDSALYFCASRVGTGQGTEAFFGQGTRLTVV.

In this sample, this clone turned up once. The J gene is TRBJ2-1, the V gene TRBV10-3, with 9 bases matching TRBD2. CDR1 and CDR2 (germline): ENHRY, SYGVKD. V shed 7 bases, J shed 2 bases, and the junction held 6 bases outside the gene matches. The CDR3 loop spans 15 amino acids. The CDR3 loop reads CAITDSGGAYNEQFF. The CDR3 DNA reads TGTGCCATCACCGATAGCGGGGGCGCCTACAATGAGCAGTTCTTC.

This clone was seen more than once but under ten times. The junction departs from germline at one end; a sequencing error may be responsible. Written as DNA, the CDR3 is TGTGCTAGCAGCTTAGTGGGTGGGGCGACCCAAGAGACCCAGTACTTC. This sequence encodes CASSLVGGATQETQYF. This sequence joins TRBV7-7 and TRBJ2-5; D is possibly TRBD1 (5 bases). Germline CDR1 is SSHAT and CDR2 is FNYEAQ (reference sequence). This CDR3 is built from 16 residues.

The chain recombines TRBV7-8 with TRBJ2-1, with D perhaps matching TRBD2 (6 bases). Germline CDR1 SGHVS, CDR2 FQNEAQ. V lost 0 bases and J 6 bases, leaving 12 bases between the germline ends. This CDR3 contains 15 residues. CDR3 bases: TGTGCCAGCAGCTTAGCCAGACTAGTTCTCAATGAGCAGTTCTTC. Protein product: CASSLARLVLNEQFF.

This chain connects TRBV5-6 to TRBJ1-2; 7 nucleotides match TRBD1. This CDR3 is 13 amino acids long. Trimming cost V 3 bases and J 4 bases; bases outside gene matches: 3. CDR1 is SGHDT, CDR2 YYEEEE, per germline. The CDR3 sequence is CASSSTGAYGYTF. CDR3 coding DNA: TGTGCCAGCAGCTCAACAGGGGCCTATGGCTACACCTTC.

Details on this clone: This CDR3 is also generated by other DNA sequences in the sample. The rearrangement links TRBV5-1 to TRBJ2-3; 9 bases match TRBD1. Germline CDR1 reads SGHRS; CDR2 reads YFSETQ. V gave up 2 bases and J gave up 6 bases; unmatched junction bases: 4. This CDR3 comprises 14 residues. CDR3 nucleotide sequence: TGCGCCAGCAGCTTACAGGGGGCAGGTGATACGCAGTATTTT. As protein: CASSLQGAGDTQYF.

V and J are TRBV4-1 and TRBJ2-5; TRBD2 agrees at 9 bases. The end of the DNA fits TRBJ2-7 better, so the J call may be wrong. CDR1 and CDR2 (germline): MGHRA, YSYEKL. The CDR3 covers 17 residues. This CDR3 is CASSQDYSGSWAYEQYF. The CDR3 DNA follows: TGCGCCAGCAGCCAAGATTATAGCGGGAGTTGGGCCTACGAGCAGTACTTC.

There are many counts of this clone. The chain has TRBV5-1 and TRBJ2-1; TRBD2 agrees at 7 bases. Germline V gene lookup returns CDR1 SGHRS and CDR2 YFSETQ. The V and J ends lost 0 bases and 0 bases, in that order; junction bases with no gene match: 3. The CDR3 length is 16 residues. The CDR3: CASSLVGTTSYNEQFF. The CDR3 DNA is TGCGCCAGCAGCTTGGTTGGGACTACCTCCTACAATGAGCAGTTCTTC.

The chain recombines TRBV18 with TRBJ2-5; D not resolved. The J call could be wrong; TRBJ2-7 is a better fit for the DNA end. Per the germline V gene, CDR1 is KGHSH and CDR2 is LQKENI. The CDR3 has 14 residues. CDR3 sequence reads: CASSPTGFFDEQYF. CDR3 DNA sequence: TGTGCCAGCTCACCAACCGGGTTTTTCGACGAGCAGTACTTC.

This chain joins TRBV9 and TRBJ2-2; 9 nucleotides line up with TRBD1. After removal of 2 bases from V and 2 bases from J, the junction contained 7 bases not matched to a gene. The CDR3 extends over 17 amino acids. CDR1 SGDLS and CDR2 YYNGEE come from the germline V gene. CDR3 amino acids: CASSVGTGQGNTGELFF. CDR3 nucleotides: TGTGCCAGCAGCGTCGGTACGGGACAGGGAAACACCGGGGAGCTGTTTTTT. The full variable domain, completed using reference TRBV9 and TRBJ2-2, is DSGVTQTPKHLITATGQRVTLRCSPRSGDLSVYWYQQSLDQGLQFLIQYYNGEERAKGNILERFSAQQFPDLHSELNLSSLELGDSALYFCASSVGTGQGNTGELFFGEGSRLTVL.